These T cell receptor beta chains were read from a single sample in a study of control samples from healthy donors and cancer patients. The protocol was immunoSEQ multiplex PCR, while the TCRdb copy is restricted to in-frame clones and leaves out a portion. Of some 95,000 clones listed, roughly three quarters were seen once; the top ten hold approximately 10%. Sequencing input: blood. The receptors were gathered from a woman in her 30s in good health. Each CDR3 is given with its conserved first and last residue. D genes are given only for firm matches. A row's size may be missing; if present it is once, few, many or a size class.

CDR3nt,CDR3aa,abundance,d_gene,j_gene,v_gene
TGCGCCAGCAGCCCAAACCTGGCGGGCCCGGGGGAGACCCAGTACTTC,CASSPNLAGPGETQYF,few,NA,TRBJ2-5,TRBV5-1
TGTGCCAGCAGTTTATCGGTTCGAACGAACACCGGGGAGCTGTTTTTT,CASSLSVRTNTGELFF,few,NA,TRBJ2-2,TRBV27
TGTGCCTGGAGTGCCGGACAGGGTCCTTCACCCCTCCACTTT,CAWSAGQGPSPLHF,NA,TRBD1,TRBJ1-6,TRBV30
TGTGCCAGTAGACGCAACAGGTACTCACCCCTCCACTTT,CASRRNRYSPLHF,NA,NA,TRBJ1-6,TRBV19
TGTGCCAGCAGGATGACGGGGACTGGTCAGTATTTT,CASRMTGTGQYF,NA,NA,TRBJ2-3,TRBV2
TGCGCCAGCAGCTTGGACGGTCCCTCCTACGAGCAGTACTTC,CASSLDGPSYEQYF,NA,NA,TRBJ2-7,TRBV5-1
TGCGCCAGCAGCCCTAGGCATTGGCTCCCCCACTATGGCTACACCTTC,CASSPRHWLPHYGYTF,NA,NA,TRBJ1-2,TRBV4-3
TGTGCCAGCTCACCGGGGACAGATACGCAGTATTTT,CASSPGTDTQYF,NA,NA,TRBJ2-3,TRBV18
TGTGCCAGCAGCTTAGACCGGACAGGGAGTAGTGAAGCTTTCTTT,CASSLDRTGSSEAFF,NA,TRBD1,TRBJ1-1,TRBV7-2
TGTGCCAGCAGTGAACAGTGGAACACTGAAGCTTTCTTT,CASSEQWNTEAFF,NA,NA,TRBJ1-1,TRBV2
TGCGCCAGCAGCCGGGACAGGGGGTTCACCGGGGAGCTGTTTTTT,CASSRDRGFTGELFF,many,TRBD1,TRBJ2-2,TRBV4-3
TGTGCCAGCCGTCTTCTCACCGGGGAGCTGTTTTTT,CASRLLTGELFF,NA,NA,TRBJ2-2,TRBV6-5
TGTGCCAGCAGCTTGGTCGGGCCTAGCAGTGGCGAGCAGTACTTC,CASSLVGPSSGEQYF,NA,NA,TRBJ2-7,TRBV5-6
TGTGCCAGCAGCCCGACCCGGGCTAATGAAAAACTGTTTTTT,CASSPTRANEKLFF,NA,NA,TRBJ1-4,TRBV25-1
TGTGCCAGCAGCTTAGCCGAGACAAAGAACACTGAAGCTTTCTTT,CASSLAETKNTEAFF,NA,NA,TRBJ1-1,TRBV7-9
TGTGCCAGCAGCTTTACGGAGAACACTGAAGCTTTCTTT,CASSFTENTEAFF,NA,NA,TRBJ1-1,TRBV5-5
TGTGCCAGCAGCTTTATCGGGACCGGGGAGCTGTTTTTT,CASSFIGTGELFF,NA,NA,TRBJ2-2,TRBV11-2
TGTGCCAGCAGCTCCCTTGGCAGGGTCGATCAGCCCCAGCATTTT,CASSSLGRVDQPQHF,NA,NA,TRBJ1-5,TRBV27
TGCAGCGTTGAAGATCCTCGGGGGGTAGCGGCCACTGAAGCTTTCTTT,CSVEDPRGVAATEAFF,once,NA,TRBJ1-1,TRBV29-1
TGTGCCTGGAGAACGGGTGGACAGATCTATGGCTACACCTTC,CAWRTGGQIYGYTF,NA,NA,TRBJ1-2,TRBV30
TGTGCCACGGAACAGGGAGACTACAATGAGCAGTTCTTC,CATEQGDYNEQFF,NA,NA,TRBJ2-1,TRBV6-5
TGTGCCAGCAGTCAAATTCGCACAGATACGCAGTATTTT,CASSQIRTDTQYF,NA,NA,TRBJ2-3,TRBV6-5
TGTGCCAGTACCCCCATCGGACTAGCGGGGGACTACTCCTACAATGAGCAGTTCTTC,CASTPIGLAGDYSYNEQFF,NA,TRBD2,TRBJ2-1,TRBV19
TGTGCCAGTAGTTCCTCCCCTAGGGCCGGGACGAAAGATACGCAGTATTTT,CASSSSPRAGTKDTQYF,NA,NA,TRBJ2-3,TRBV19
TGTGCCAGCAGCCCCGGGACAGTCCAAGAGACCCAGTACTTC,CASSPGTVQETQYF,NA,TRBD1,TRBJ2-5,TRBV5-4
TGTGCCAGCAGCGTAGGCCCCAAGACGAGCACAGATACGCAGTATTTT,CASSVGPKTSTDTQYF,NA,NA,TRBJ2-3,TRBV9